The table lists the clone carrying this T cell receptor (beta chain) with a few counts. Its antigen is still unknown. The source of the sample is a study of identical twins. Findings and limits, study-wide: Whereas memory repertoires showed no such difference, abundant cord blood beta clonotypes carried fewer insertions.

A single record per CDR3 protein comes from TCRdb applying MiXCR to the 5' RACE reads. The sample carries roughly 490,000 distinct CDR3 sequences, 13% to 15% recorded once. A further study also used this sample, focusing on yellow fever vaccine responses in identical twins.

The TCR sequence derives from a woman younger than 30 in good health. Sequenced sample: CD4+ T cells sorted from blood.

CDR3 sequence (DNA): TGTGCCAGCAGCTTAGAGAAGGTGAACTACGAGCAGTACTTC. Translated, it gives CASSLEKVNYEQYF. The chain is built from TRBV7-2 and TRBJ2-7; no firm D call. CDR3 size: 14 residues. Trimming left V 1 base short and J 3 bases short, with 10 bases between. Germline CDR1 reads SGHTA; CDR2 reads FQGNSA.